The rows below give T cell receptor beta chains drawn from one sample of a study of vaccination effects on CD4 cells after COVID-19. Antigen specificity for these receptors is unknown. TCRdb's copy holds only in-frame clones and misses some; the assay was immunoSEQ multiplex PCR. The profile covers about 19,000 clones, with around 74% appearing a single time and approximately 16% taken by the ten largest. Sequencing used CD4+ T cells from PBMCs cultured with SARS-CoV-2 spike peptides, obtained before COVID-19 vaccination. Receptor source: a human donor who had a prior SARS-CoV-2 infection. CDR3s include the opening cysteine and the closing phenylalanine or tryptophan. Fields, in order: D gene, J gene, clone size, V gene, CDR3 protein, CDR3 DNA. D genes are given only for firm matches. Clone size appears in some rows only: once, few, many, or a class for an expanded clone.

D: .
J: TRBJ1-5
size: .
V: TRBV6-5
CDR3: CASSYSIYRNQPQHF
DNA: TGTGCCAGCAGTTACTCGATCTACCGGAATCAGCCCCAGCATTTT

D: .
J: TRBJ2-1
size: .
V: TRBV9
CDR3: CASSVASSSEQFF
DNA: TGTGCCAGCAGCGTAGCATCGAGTTCTGAGCAGTTCTTC

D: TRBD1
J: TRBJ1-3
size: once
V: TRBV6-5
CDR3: CASRDRGGYTIYF
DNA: TGTGCCAGCAGGGACAGGGGAGGATACACCATATATTTT

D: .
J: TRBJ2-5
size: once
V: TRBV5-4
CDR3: CASSLGVRETQYF
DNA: TGTGCCAGCAGCTTGGGTGTTCGGGAGACCCAGTACTTC

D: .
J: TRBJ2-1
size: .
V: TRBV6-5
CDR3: CASSIKQVTYNEQFF
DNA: TGTGCCAGCAGTATAAAACAGGTTACCTACAATGAGCAGTTCTTC

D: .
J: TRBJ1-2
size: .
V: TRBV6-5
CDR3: CASSQTQGGSGYTF
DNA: TGTGCCAGCAGTCAAACCCAGGGCGGCTCTGGCTACACCTTC

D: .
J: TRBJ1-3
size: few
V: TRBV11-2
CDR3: CASSTGGQGSGNTIYF
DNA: TGTGCCAGCAGCACCGGAGGGCAGGGGTCTGGAAACACCATATATTTT

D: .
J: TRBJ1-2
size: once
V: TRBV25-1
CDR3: CASSDIAGYGYTF
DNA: TGTGCCAGCAGTGACATTGCCGGCTATGGCTACACCTTC

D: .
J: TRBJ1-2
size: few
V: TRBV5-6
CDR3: CASSMGLLNYGYTF
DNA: TGTGCCAGCAGCATGGGACTTCTGAACTATGGCTACACCTTC

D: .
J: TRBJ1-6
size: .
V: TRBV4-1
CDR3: CASSELNLVPSSYNSPLHF
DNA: TGCGCCAGCAGCGAGCTAAATCTCGTCCCGAGCTCCTATAATTCACCCCTCCACTTT

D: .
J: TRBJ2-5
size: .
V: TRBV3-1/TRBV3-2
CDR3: CASSLQIGGTQYF
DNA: TGTGCCAGCAGCCTACAGATAGGCGGGACCCAGTACTTC

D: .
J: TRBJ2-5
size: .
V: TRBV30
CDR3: CAWSEGGGIQETQYF
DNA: TGTGCCTGGAGTGAAGGGGGAGGTATCCAAGAGACCCAGTACTTC

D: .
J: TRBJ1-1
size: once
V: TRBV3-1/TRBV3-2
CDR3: CASSPRGGGRAFF
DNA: TGTGCCAGCAGCCCCAGAGGGGGGGGTAGAGCTTTCTTT

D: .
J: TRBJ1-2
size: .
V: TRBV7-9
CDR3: CASSYRDGRHGYTF
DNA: TGTGCCAGCAGCTACAGGGACGGACGTCATGGCTACACCTTC

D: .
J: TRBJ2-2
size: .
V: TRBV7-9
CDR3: CASSLSMGQTGELFF
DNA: TGTGCCAGCAGCTTAAGTATGGGGCAAACCGGGGAGCTGTTTTTT